Below, one T cell receptor beta chain is given with its context. Its cognate antigen is unknown. Germline loops: CDR1 SQVTM, CDR2 ANQGSEA. The CDR3 is 11 residues long. V lost 4 bases and J 2 bases, leaving 6 bases between the germline ends. Amplified regions were TCR beta CDR3 sequences from RNA transcripts. HTBI primers were used for first-round RT-PCR of the TCR CDR3. MiXCR was run by TCRdb on the multiplex PCR reads, yielding one entry per CDR3 protein. The sample contains a few hundred thousand distinct CDR3 sequences, less than 25% of which appear only once. The sample belongs to a study of T cells in Graves' hyperthyroidism and ophthalmopathy. In the study overall: Peripheral blood was acquired at first diagnosis, ahead of any therapy whatsoever.

Study-level results: Ophthalmopathy was separated from stable hyperthyroidism by a 13 V-J model. Median prediction lead before ophthalmopathy onset was about 6.3 months with the model.

The origin of this receptor is a man aged 18 to 30 with Graves' hyperthyroidism. Sequenced: blood. V is TRBV29-1 and J is TRBJ2-7; no clear D. CDR3 protein: CSVGGPYEQYF. DNA of the CDR3: TGCAGCGTTGGGGGTCCCTACGAGCAGTACTTC.